The source of this T cell receptor beta chain is a study of blood T cell repertoires in COVID-19. CDR3 length equals 15 residues. V dropped 3 bases and J dropped 0 bases, with 11 bases sitting between them. Germline CDR1 is SGDLS and CDR2 is YYNGEE. TCRdb keeps only in-frame clones here, not all; method: immunoSEQ multiplex PCR. The sample contains 300,000 to 400,000 clones, under 95% of which appear only once. The J gene is TRBJ2-3, the V gene TRBV9, with TRBD2 as a possible D gene (5 bases). What was sequenced was peripheral blood. The sequence derives from a woman aged 18 to 35 who had recovered from COVID-19. The CDR3 DNA reads as TGTGCCAGCAGCGCCGTGGGCGGGAGCACAGATACGCAGTATTTT. It encodes CASSAVGGSTDTQYF.